One T cell receptor beta chain is described in this entry. The antigen remains unidentified. The table came from immunoSEQ multiplex PCR; TCRdb's copy has only in-frame clones and leaves some out. The table has about 13,000 clones, 82% seen once. The sample belongs to a study of OX40 agonist ivuxolimab in advanced cancers. General study points: Among patients with partial responses at 0.1-3.0 mg/kg, clonal expansion was among the lowest. The mean number of expanded clones was higher in CD8+ T cells than in CD4+.

Sampling of blood occurred at baseline, cycle 4 day 1, and cycle 7 day 1. The CDR3 contains 14 residues. J gave up 2 bases and V 4 bases, and 5 bases lay outside the gene matches. In germline, CDR1 is SGDLS, CDR2 YYNGEE. This receptor was identified in an adult with an advanced solid tumor such as melanoma, head and neck, liver or kidney cancer. The genes are TRBV9 and TRBJ1-2; TRBD1 matches at 7 bases. Sample: CD4+ or CD8+ T cells sorted from blood, taken in a trial of the OX40 agonist ivuxolimab. The CDR3 loop is CASSPGGENYGYTF. The CDR3 nucleotides are TGTGCCAGCAGCCCAGGGGGGGAAAACTATGGCTACACCTTC.